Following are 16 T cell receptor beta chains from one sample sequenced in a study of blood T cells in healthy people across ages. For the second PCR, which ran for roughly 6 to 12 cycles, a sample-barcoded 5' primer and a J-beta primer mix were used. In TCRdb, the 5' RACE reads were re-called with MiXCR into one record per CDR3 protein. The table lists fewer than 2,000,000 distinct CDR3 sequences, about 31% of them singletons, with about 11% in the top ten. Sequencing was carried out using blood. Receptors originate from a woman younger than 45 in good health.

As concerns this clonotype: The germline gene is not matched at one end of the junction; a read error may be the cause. The CDR3 region has the DNA TGTGCCAGCGGCTTCCGGGACAGGGTCATTGCTGAGCAGTTCTTC. The encoded protein is CASGFRDRVIAEQFF. This chain joins TRBV5-6 and TRBJ2-1, with 9 bases matching TRBD1. The CDR3 extends over 15 amino acids. Germline CDR1 and CDR2: SGHDT and YYEEEE.

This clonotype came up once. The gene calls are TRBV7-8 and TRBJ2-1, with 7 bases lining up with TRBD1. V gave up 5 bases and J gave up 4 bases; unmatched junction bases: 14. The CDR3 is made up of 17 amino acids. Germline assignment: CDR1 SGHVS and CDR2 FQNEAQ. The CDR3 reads CASSPRRGAGGYNEQFF. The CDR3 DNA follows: TGTGCCAGCAGCCCTAGACGAGGGGCAGGGGGTTACAATGAGCAGTTCTTC.

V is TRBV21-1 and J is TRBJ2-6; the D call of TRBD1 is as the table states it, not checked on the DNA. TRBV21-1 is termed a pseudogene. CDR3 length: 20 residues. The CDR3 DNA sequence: TGTGCCAGCAGCAAAGGGGGCTCGGGACAGGGAAGCTCTGGGGCCAACGTCCTGACTTTC. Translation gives CASSKGGSGQGSSGANVLTF.

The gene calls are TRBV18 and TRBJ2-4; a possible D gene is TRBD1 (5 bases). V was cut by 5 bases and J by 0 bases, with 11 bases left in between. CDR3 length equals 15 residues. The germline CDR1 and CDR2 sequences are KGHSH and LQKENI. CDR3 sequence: CASSNKTAAKNIQYF. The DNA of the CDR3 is TGTGCCAGCTCAAACAAGACAGCAGCCAAAAACATTCAGTACTTC.

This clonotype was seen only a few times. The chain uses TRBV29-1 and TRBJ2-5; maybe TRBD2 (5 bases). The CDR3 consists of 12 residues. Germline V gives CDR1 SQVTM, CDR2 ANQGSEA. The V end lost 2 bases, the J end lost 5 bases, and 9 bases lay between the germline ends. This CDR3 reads CSVEYGEETQYF. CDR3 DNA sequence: TGCAGCGTTGAATACGGGGAGGAGACCCAGTACTTC.

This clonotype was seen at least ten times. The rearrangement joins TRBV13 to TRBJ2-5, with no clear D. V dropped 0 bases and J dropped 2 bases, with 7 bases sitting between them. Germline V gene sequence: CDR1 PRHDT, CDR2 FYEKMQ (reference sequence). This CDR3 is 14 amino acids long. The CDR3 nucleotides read TGTGCCAGCAGCTTAGGGACCCAACAAGAGACCCAGTACTTC. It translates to CASSLGTQQETQYF.

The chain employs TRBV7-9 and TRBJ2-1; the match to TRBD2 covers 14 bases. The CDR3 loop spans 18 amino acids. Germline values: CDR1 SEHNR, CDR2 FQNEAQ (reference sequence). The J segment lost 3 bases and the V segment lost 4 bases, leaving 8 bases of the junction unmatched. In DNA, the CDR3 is TGTGCCAGCAGCTCGGGACTAGCGGGAGTAGATTTCTACAATGAGCAGTTCTTC. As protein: CASSSGLAGVDFYNEQFF. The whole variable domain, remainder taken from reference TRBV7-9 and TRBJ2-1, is DTGVSQNPRHKITKRGQNVTFRCDPISEHNRLYWYRQTLGQGPEFLTYFQNEAQLEKSRLLSDRFSAERPKGSFSTLEIQRTEQGDSAMYLCASSSGLAGVDFYNEQFFGPGTRLTVL.

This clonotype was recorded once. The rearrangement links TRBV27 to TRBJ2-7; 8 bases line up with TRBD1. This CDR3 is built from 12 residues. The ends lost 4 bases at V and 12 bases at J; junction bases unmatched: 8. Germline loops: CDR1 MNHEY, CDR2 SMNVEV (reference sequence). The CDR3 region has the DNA TGTGCCAGCAGTTCCGGACAGGGTCGTGCGTACGTC. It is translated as CASSSGQGRAYV.

The CDR3 region has the DNA TGTGCCAGCAGCCCACTAGCGGCCGACAATGAGCAGTTCTTC. Translated: CASSPLAADNEQFF. V gene TRBV4-2 combines with J gene TRBJ2-1; 8 bases are shared with TRBD2. The CDR3 sequence is 14 residues long. J gave up 5 bases and V 4 bases, and 4 bases lay outside the gene matches. The V gene's germline CDR1 is LGHNA and CDR2 YNFKEQ.

CDR3 amino acids: CASSDGTGNQPQHF. CDR3 nucleotides: TGTGCCAGCAGCGACGGGACGGGGAATCAGCCCCAGCATTTT. J is TRBJ1-5 and V is TRBV9, with a weak D call TRBD1 (5 bases). Trimming cost V 3 bases and J 4 bases, with 11 bases left between them. The CDR3 sequence is 14 residues long. Per the germline V gene, CDR1 is SGDLS and CDR2 is YYNGEE.

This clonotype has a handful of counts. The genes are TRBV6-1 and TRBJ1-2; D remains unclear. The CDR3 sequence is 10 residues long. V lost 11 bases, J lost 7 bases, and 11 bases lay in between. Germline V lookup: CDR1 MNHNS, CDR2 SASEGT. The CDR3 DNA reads TGTGCCGGCAAGGGATCTGGCTACACCTTC. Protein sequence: CAGKGSGYTF.

Here the CDR3 DNA reads TGTGCCAGCTCACCCTTGGGCCCCGGGGGACAAATCAGGACTGAAGCTTTCTTT. Its protein product is CASSPLGPGGQIRTEAFF. The V gene is TRBV18, the J gene TRBJ1-1; D perhaps matches TRBD1 (6 bases). Per the germline V gene, CDR1 is KGHSH and CDR2 is LQKENI. The CDR3 spans 18 residues. Trimming left V 3 bases short and J 5 bases short, with 25 bases between. Combining the CDR3 with reference TRBV18 and TRBJ1-1 gives the whole variable domain NAGVMQNPRHLVRRRGQEARLRCSPMKGHSHVYWYRQLPEEGLKFMVYLQKENIIDESGMPKERFSAEFPKEGPSILRIQQVVRGDSAAYFCASSPLGPGGQIRTEAFFGQGTRLTVV.

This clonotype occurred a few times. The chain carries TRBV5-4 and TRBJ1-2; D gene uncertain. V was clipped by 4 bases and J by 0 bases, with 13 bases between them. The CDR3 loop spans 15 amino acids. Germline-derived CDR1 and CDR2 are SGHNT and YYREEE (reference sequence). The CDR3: CASSPWGSANYGYTF. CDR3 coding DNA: TGTGCCAGCAGCCCTTGGGGAAGCGCTAACTATGGCTACACCTTC.

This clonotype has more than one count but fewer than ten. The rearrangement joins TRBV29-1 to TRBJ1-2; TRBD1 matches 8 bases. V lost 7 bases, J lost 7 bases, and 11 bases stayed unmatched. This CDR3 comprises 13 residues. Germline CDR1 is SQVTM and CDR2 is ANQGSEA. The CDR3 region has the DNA TGCAGCGCCAAGGACAGGGTAATTGTTGGCTACACCTTC. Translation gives CSAKDRVIVGYTF. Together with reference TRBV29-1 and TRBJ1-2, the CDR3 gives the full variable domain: SAVISQKPSRDICQRGTSLTIQCQVDSQVTMMFWYRQQPGQSLTLIATANQGSEATYESGFVIDKFPISRPNLTFSTLTVSNMSPEDSSIYLCSAKDRVIVGYTFGSGTRLTVV.

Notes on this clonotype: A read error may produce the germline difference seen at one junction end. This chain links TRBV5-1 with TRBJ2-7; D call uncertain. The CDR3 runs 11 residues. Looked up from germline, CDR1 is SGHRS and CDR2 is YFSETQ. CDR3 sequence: CASTVSYEQYF. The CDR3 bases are TGTGCCAGCACGGTGAGCTACGAGCAGTACTTC.

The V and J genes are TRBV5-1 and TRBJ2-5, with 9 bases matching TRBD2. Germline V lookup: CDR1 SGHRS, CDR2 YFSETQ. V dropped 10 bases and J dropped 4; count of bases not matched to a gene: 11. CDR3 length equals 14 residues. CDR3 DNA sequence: TGCGCCTGTCAGCCTAGCGGGGTCCCAGAGACCCAGTACTTC. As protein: CACQPSGVPETQYF.